This T cell receptor (beta chain) was recovered during a study of OX40 agonist ivuxolimab in advanced cancers. Details on this clone: The antigen is unknown.

Germline loops: CDR1 MNHNS, CDR2 SASEGT. The CDR3 has 14 residues. The V end was cut by 4 bases, the J end by 2 bases, with 11 bases between. Using immunoSEQ multiplex PCR, the repertoire was profiled, and TCRdb retains in-frame clones only, with some absent. The table lists about 50,000 clones, roughly three quarters of them singletons, with about 2.7% in the top ten. Study-level points and caveats: Specificity for antigen went undetermined in the expanded peripheral T cells. There were, on average, more expanded clones in CD8+ T cells than in CD4+.

The clonotype was recovered from an adult with an advanced solid tumor such as melanoma, head and neck, liver or kidney cancer. The chain uses TRBV6-1 and TRBJ1-1; D uncertain. The sequences come from CD4+ or CD8+ T cells sorted from blood, collected in a trial of the OX40 agonist ivuxolimab. This chain's CDR3 is CASSGALANTEAFF. The CDR3 region has the DNA TGTGCCAGCAGTGGGGCACTGGCAAACACTGAAGCTTTCTTT.